The source of this T cell receptor (beta chain) is a study of blood T cell repertoires in COVID-19. Study overall: The United States, Italy and Spain were the sources of the acute and convalescent COVID-19 samples.

Produced via immunoSEQ multiplex PCR; TCRdb's table is partial and in-frame only. The sample has some 100,000 clones; approximately 89% are singletons. The V and J ends lost 7 bases and 8 bases respectively, with 18 bases between them. This CDR3 contains 15 residues. From germline, CDR1 is MNHEY and CDR2 SVGAGI. Source material: peripheral blood. The chain has TRBV6-5 and TRBJ1-6; a weak D match, TRBD1 (6 bases). The clonotype comes from a man over 45 with acute or convalescent COVID-19. The CDR3 DNA sequence: TGTGCCAGCACCCACCGGGGGGCTGGGGATTCACCCCTCCACTTT. Its protein is CASTHRGAGDSPLHF.